This T cell receptor (beta chain) was documented in a study of CD8 T cells in Susac syndrome. CDR3 length equals 14 residues. The V gene's germline CDR1 is MGHRA and CDR2 YSYEKL. The junction had 7 bases not matched to a gene; V was cut back by 6 bases and J by 9 bases. Negative isolation yielded CD4+ and CD8+ T cells, and FACS enriched TEMRA cells. RNA, at about 0.45 to 1 ug, was reverse transcribed with random hexamers. TCRdb redid the calling of the immunoSEQ multiplex PCR reads with MiXCR, one entry per CDR3 protein. The table lists around 46,000 distinct CDR3 sequences, about 92% of them singletons.

The sequencing sample was made of CD8+ T cells from PBMCs. The sequence was obtained from a human donor in good health. J is TRBJ2-1 and V is TRBV4-1; 11 bases match TRBD2. DNA for the CDR3: TGCGCCAGCAGTTTGACTAGCGGGACGGCTGAGCAGTTCTTC. It translates to CASSLTSGTAEQFF.